These T cell receptor beta chains were read from a single sample in a study of T cells in Graves' hyperthyroidism and ophthalmopathy. TCRdb ran MiXCR on the multiplex PCR reads and lists one entry per CDR3 protein. The sample includes around 290,000 distinct CDR3 sequences, approximately 17% seen only once; the top ten take over 50%. Sequenced input: blood. The receptors come from a woman aged 60-75 years with Graves' ophthalmopathy. Both conserved end residues are trimmed from each CDR3. D genes are given only for firm matches. Size is omitted from some rows. Given values are once, few, many or a class for expanded clones.

v_gene,abundance,j_gene,d_gene,CDR3aa
TRBV28,.,TRBJ2-7,TRBD2,ASSFILAGGQKQY
TRBV9,once,TRBJ2-1,TRBD1,ASSTGTGGKNEQF
TRBV29-1,few,TRBJ1-1,.,SVIRGGNTEAF
TRBV9,.,TRBJ2-3,.,ASSVQTGTDTQY
TRBV7-2,many,TRBJ2-7,TRBD1,ASSLGQGDIYEQY
TRBV6-4,few,TRBJ2-1,TRBD1,ASSDGTGRNYGNEQF
TRBV5-6,few,TRBJ2-7,.,ASSRFGQRIYEQY
TRBV7-3,many,TRBJ2-2,.,ASSLGRYTGELF
TRBV19,few,TRBJ1-5,.,ASSIHGRGNSNQPQH
TRBV7-8,.,TRBJ1-6,.,ASSGAGRPYSPLH
TRBV6-2/TRBV6-3,many,TRBJ2-1,.,ASTGFSGPGGEQF
TRBV2,many,TRBJ1-5,.,ASSDEGNQPQH
TRBV5-1,many,TRBJ2-1,TRBD2,ASSLEPGGPSYNEQF
TRBV28,few,TRBJ2-1,.,ASSLSQGGAYNEQF
TRBV12-3/TRBV12-4,many,TRBJ2-1,TRBD2,ASRTSGGGNEQF
TRBV12-3/TRBV12-4,.,TRBJ1-2,TRBD1,ASSLGQGSGYGYT
TRBV9,.,TRBJ2-7,TRBD1,ASSAGTGHYEQY
TRBV7-2,many,TRBJ2-7,TRBD1,ASSFVPGQGYEQY
TRBV5-1,many,TRBJ2-7,.,ASSFPRSHEQY
TRBV3-1,few,TRBJ2-3,TRBD2,ASSQEVKRLAVRTQY
TRBV5-5,many,TRBJ2-3,.,ASSAGGGLGDTQY
TRBV2,many,TRBJ1-6,.,ASRTDVKNSPLH
TRBV11-2,many,TRBJ2-5,.,ASSLGSRGGETQY
TRBV24-1,many,TRBJ2-1,.,ATSGSSGGQGEQF
TRBV19,.,TRBJ1-5,.,ASTRGTGADQPQH
TRBV2,many,TRBJ2-7,.,ASSLDSYYEQY
TRBV9,few,TRBJ1-3,TRBD1,ASSTRDRTSGNTIY
TRBV11-3,many,TRBJ2-7,.,ASSPAGVYEQY
TRBV4-3,.,TRBJ2-7,TRBD2,ASSQAGLAAYEQY
TRBV12-5,.,TRBJ2-5,.,ASGLGSGETQY
TRBV6-1,many,TRBJ2-1,.,ASRRQATVKHYNEQF
TRBV28,.,TRBJ2-7,TRBD1,ASRPRDSPYEQY
TRBV6-1,many,TRBJ2-1,.,ASSSYSYNEQF
TRBV7-3,many,TRBJ2-1,.,ASSFDFYNEQF
TRBV29-1,.,TRBJ2-7,TRBD1,SVSTGEAYEQY
TRBV29-1,many,TRBJ2-5,.,SVAGTTTQETQY
TRBV2,many,TRBJ2-3,.,ASSEALRGFTDTQY
TRBV4-3,many,TRBJ1-5,.,ASSQDYSSYQPQH
TRBV19,few,TRBJ2-4,.,ASRKISGKNIQY
TRBV20-1,many,TRBJ2-1,.,SASQLGGGEGSYNEQF
TRBV20-1,many,TRBJ1-5,.,SARDRGEDQPQH
TRBV9,.,TRBJ2-7,TRBD2,ASSPRLAGVEQY
TRBV12-3/TRBV12-4,many,TRBJ2-7,.,ASSADPYEQY
TRBV3-1,many,TRBJ1-5,.,ASSPRMVNQPQH
TRBV9,.,TRBJ2-1,.,ASSVAPTAYNEQF
TRBV20-1,.,TRBJ2-1,.,GQSGISYNEQF
TRBV29-1,.,TRBJ2-7,.,SVVFVLGYEQY
TRBV29-1,few,TRBJ2-2,.,SAVPGQSTGELF
TRBV7-8,few,TRBJ1-2,.,ASSLRLGENGYT
TRBV18,few,TRBJ2-2,TRBD1,ASSSRRGQGFAGELF
TRBV27,many,TRBJ2-7,TRBD2,ASSPTAGVGNEQY
TRBV12-5,many,TRBJ1-5,.,ASGLAQGSRSNQPQH
TRBV6-1,many,TRBJ2-5,TRBD2,ASSYSGTSGGQETQY